The T cell receptor (beta chain) described here comes from a study of blood T cell repertoires in COVID-19. Study background: Sources were T cells, B-cell-depleted T cells, or PBMCs; the material itself was cDNA or gDNA.

This CDR3 comprises 13 residues. Germline V gene sequence: CDR1 SGHRS, CDR2 YFSETQ. Trimming shortened V by 0 bases and J by 7 bases, and 8 bases separated the two germline ends. Source study methods: The authors estimated nucleated cell counts from reference gene primer amplification. Clones were sequenced by immunoSEQ multiplex PCR, and TCRdb holds only the in-frame ones, with some missing. The DNA gave D and trimming, while V, J and clone size come from that table. The sample includes approximately 250,000 clones, approximately 90% seen only once; the top ten take around 2.8%. This study enrolled people aged about 18 to 100 from 20 to 25 US geographic areas. In assigning cohorts, the study relied on participant-reported clinical history.

The rearrangement joins TRBV5-1 to TRBJ2-1, with D unresolved. This receptor was taken from a man aged 35 to 55 who had been exposed to COVID-19. Sequencing was performed on PBMCs or T cells enriched from blood (not recorded which). The CDR3, as DNA: TGCGCCAGCAGCTTGGAAAATTTAAATGAGCAGTTCTTC. Protein sequence: CASSLENLNEQFF.